This TCR beta chain derives from a study of T cell repertoires in cytomegalovirus infection. Using its own MiXCR run on the reads, TCRdb lists one record per CDR3 protein. Of approximately 910,000 distinct CDR3 sequences in the sample, 30% to 40% were seen once. V lost 6 bases and J 3 bases, leaving 11 bases between the germline ends. The CDR3 length is 13 residues. Germline CDR1 reads SGHTA; CDR2 reads FQGTGA. Comment on this clonotype: Its antigen is unidentified.

The sample was cultured CD8+ T cells from PBMCs, taken from culture after CMV antigen stimulation. This sequence was found in a human donor in good health (CMV status not recorded). Some clones in this sample may be carry-over from other donors' samples. The chain carries TRBV7-3 and TRBJ1-1; D unclear. The CDR3 region is CASSPGHYTEAFF. The CDR3 DNA reads as TGTGCCAGCAGTCCGGGCCACTACACTGAAGCTTTCTTT.